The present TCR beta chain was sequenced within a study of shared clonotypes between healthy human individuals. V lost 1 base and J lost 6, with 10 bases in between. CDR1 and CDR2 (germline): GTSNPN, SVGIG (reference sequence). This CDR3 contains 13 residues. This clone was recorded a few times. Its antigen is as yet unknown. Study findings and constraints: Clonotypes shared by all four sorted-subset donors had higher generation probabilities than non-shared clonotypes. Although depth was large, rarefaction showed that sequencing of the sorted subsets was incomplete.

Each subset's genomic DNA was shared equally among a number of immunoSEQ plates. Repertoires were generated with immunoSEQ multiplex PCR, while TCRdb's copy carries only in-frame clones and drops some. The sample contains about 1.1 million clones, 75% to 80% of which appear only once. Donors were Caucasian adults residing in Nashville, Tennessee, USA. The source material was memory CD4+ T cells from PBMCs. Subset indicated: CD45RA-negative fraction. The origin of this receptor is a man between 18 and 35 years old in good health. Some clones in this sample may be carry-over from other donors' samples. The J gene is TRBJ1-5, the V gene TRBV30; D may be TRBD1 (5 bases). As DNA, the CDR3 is TGTGCCTGGAGTGGGGGGGGAAGTCAGCCCCAGCATTTT. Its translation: CAWSGGGSQPQHF. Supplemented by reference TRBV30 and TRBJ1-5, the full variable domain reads SQTIHQWPATLVQPVGSPLSLECTVEGTSNPNLYWYRQAAGRGLQLLFYSVGIGQISSEVPQNLSASRPQDRQFILSSKKLLLSDSGFYLCAWSGGGSQPQHFGDGTRLSIL.